Listed below are T cell receptor beta chains from one sample, sequenced in a study of CD8+CD57+ T cells in acquired aplastic anemia. TCRdb recomputed calls from the reads with MiXCR, one row per CDR3 protein. The sample has 110,000 or so distinct CDR3 sequences, 51% seen once; the top ten hold around a third. Sequencing input: sorted CD4+, CD8+, or CD8+CD57+ T cells (not recorded which) from PBMCs. These receptors were obtained from a human donor in good health, serving as a control. Each CDR3 is given with its conserved first and last residue. Fields, in order: CDR3 protein, CDR3 DNA, clone size, J gene, V gene, D gene. D genes are given only for firm matches. Clone size is not always given. Where it is, it says once, few, many or a class for expanded clones.

CDR3aa: CSVLDEGRQVGGYTF; CDR3nt: TGCAGCGTTTTGGACGAAGGCCGCCAGGTTGGTGGCTACACCTTC; abundance: once; j_gene: TRBJ1-2; v_gene: TRBV29-1; d_gene: .
CDR3aa: CASSYQRDRGTYEQYF; CDR3nt: TGTGCCAGCAGTTACCAGAGGGACAGGGGGACTTACGAGCAGTACTTC; abundance: .; j_gene: TRBJ2-7; v_gene: TRBV10-2; d_gene: TRBD1
CDR3aa: CATSDLNQPQHF; CDR3nt: TGTGCCACCAGTGATTTGAATCAGCCCCAGCATTTT; abundance: .; j_gene: TRBJ1-5; v_gene: TRBV24-1; d_gene: .
CDR3aa: CASSHSGGYGAYEQYF; CDR3nt: TGTGCCAGCAGCCATAGCGGGGGGTACGGGGCCTACGAGCAGTACTTC; abundance: .; j_gene: TRBJ2-7; v_gene: TRBV9; d_gene: TRBD2
CDR3aa: CSVVGREGLHTQYF; CDR3nt: TGCAGCGTTGTAGGGCGGGAGGGCCTCCATACGCAGTATTTT; abundance: .; j_gene: TRBJ2-3; v_gene: TRBV29-1; d_gene: TRBD2
CDR3aa: CASSEVLASQETQYF; CDR3nt: TGCGCCAGCAGTGAGGTGTTAGCGTCCCAAGAGACCCAGTACTTC; abundance: .; j_gene: TRBJ2-5; v_gene: TRBV10-1; d_gene: .
CDR3aa: CAISESGSLNTDTQYF; CDR3nt: TGTGCCATCAGTGAGTCGGGCAGCCTCAACACAGATACGCAGTATTTT; abundance: .; j_gene: TRBJ2-3; v_gene: TRBV10-3; d_gene: .
CDR3aa: CASSFGNQPQHF; CDR3nt: TGTGCCAGCAGTTTTGGCAATCAGCCCCAGCATTTT; abundance: many; j_gene: TRBJ1-5; v_gene: TRBV12-3/TRBV12-4; d_gene: .
CDR3aa: CASSVDGETQYF; CDR3nt: TGTGCCAGCAGCGTAGATGGAGAGACCCAGTACTTC; abundance: many; j_gene: TRBJ2-5; v_gene: TRBV9; d_gene: .
CDR3aa: CATSDLGQGTDTQYF; CDR3nt: TGTGCCACCAGTGATTTGGGGCAGGGTACAGATACGCAGTATTTT; abundance: .; j_gene: TRBJ2-3; v_gene: TRBV24-1; d_gene: .
CDR3aa: CASSTGTGVGNQPQHF; CDR3nt: TGTGCCAGCAGCACCGGGACAGGGGTGGGCAATCAGCCCCAGCATTTT; abundance: .; j_gene: TRBJ1-5; v_gene: TRBV11-2; d_gene: TRBD1
CDR3aa: CATSDRTGGSDTQYF; CDR3nt: TGTGCCACCAGTGATAGGACAGGGGGTTCCGATACGCAGTATTTT; abundance: .; j_gene: TRBJ2-3; v_gene: TRBV24-1; d_gene: TRBD1
CDR3aa: CASSIGGFETQYF; CDR3nt: TGTGCCAGTAGTATAGGAGGGTTTGAGACCCAGTACTTC; abundance: .; j_gene: TRBJ2-5; v_gene: TRBV19; d_gene: .
CDR3aa: CASSAEGDGYAF; CDR3nt: TGTGCCAGCAGCGCGGAAGGGGATGGCTACGCCTTC; abundance: .; j_gene: TRBJ1-2; v_gene: TRBV5-1; d_gene: .
CDR3aa: CASSYLAGGSYEQYF; CDR3nt: TGTGCCAGTAGTTATCTAGCGGGAGGCTCCTACGAGCAGTACTTC; abundance: .; j_gene: TRBJ2-7; v_gene: TRBV19; d_gene: TRBD2
CDR3aa: CASSSGTSENNEQFF; CDR3nt: TGCGCCAGCAGCTCAGGGACTAGCGAAAACAATGAGCAGTTCTTC; abundance: .; j_gene: TRBJ2-1; v_gene: TRBV5-1; d_gene: TRBD2
CDR3aa: CASGQSSSYNSPLHF; CDR3nt: TGTGCCAGCGGACAGTCCAGCTCCTATAATTCACCCCTCCACTTT; abundance: many; j_gene: TRBJ1-6; v_gene: TRBV13; d_gene: .
CDR3aa: CASGSWSYNSPLHF; CDR3nt: TGTGCCAGCGGCTCCTGGTCCTATAATTCACCCCTCCACTTT; abundance: .; j_gene: TRBJ1-6; v_gene: TRBV2; d_gene: .
CDR3aa: CASSDQFVSPSSYNSPLHF; CDR3nt: TGTGCCAGCAGTGATCAATTCGTCAGCCCTAGCTCCTATAATTCACCCCTCCACTTT; abundance: .; j_gene: TRBJ1-6; v_gene: TRBV25-1; d_gene: .
CDR3aa: CASSDGHVSEQFF; CDR3nt: TGTGCCAGCAGTGACGGACACGTCAGTGAGCAGTTCTTC; abundance: .; j_gene: TRBJ2-1; v_gene: TRBV25-1; d_gene: .
CDR3aa: CASSIPGYGYTF; CDR3nt: TGTGCCAGTAGTATCCCGGGATATGGCTACACCTTC; abundance: few; j_gene: TRBJ1-2; v_gene: TRBV19; d_gene: .
CDR3aa: CASRTGFLGELGAYSYEQYF; CDR3nt: TGTGCCAGCAGGACAGGGTTCCTGGGGGAGTTGGGGGCCTACTCCTACGAGCAGTACTTC; abundance: .; j_gene: TRBJ2-7; v_gene: TRBV21-1; d_gene: .
CDR3aa: CASSSSMDSGNTIYF; CDR3nt: TGTGCCAGCAGTTCAAGCATGGATTCTGGAAACACCATATATTTT; abundance: .; j_gene: TRBJ1-3; v_gene: TRBV25-1; d_gene: .
CDR3aa: CASSSGSQETQYF; CDR3nt: TGTGCCAGTAGTAGCGGGTCCCAAGAGACCCAGTACTTC; abundance: .; j_gene: TRBJ2-5; v_gene: TRBV19; d_gene: .
CDR3aa: CASKYDVEQYF; CDR3nt: TGTGCCAGCAAATACGACGTCGAGCAGTACTTC; abundance: .; j_gene: TRBJ2-7; v_gene: TRBV2; d_gene: .
CDR3aa: CASNPWTGHLGPQHF; CDR3nt: TGTGCCAGTAATCCCTGGACAGGCCACCTGGGGCCCCAGCATTTT; abundance: .; j_gene: TRBJ1-5; v_gene: TRBV25-1; d_gene: TRBD1
CDR3aa: CASSPGQGYEQYF; CDR3nt: TGTGCCAGCAGCCCTGGACAGGGCTACGAGCAGTACTTC; abundance: medium-sized; j_gene: TRBJ2-7; v_gene: TRBV7-6; d_gene: TRBD1
CDR3aa: CAWSGQGRYEQYF; CDR3nt: TGTGCCTGGAGTGGACAGGGGAGATACGAGCAGTACTTC; abundance: many; j_gene: TRBJ2-7; v_gene: TRBV30; d_gene: TRBD1
CDR3aa: CASSGGELFF; CDR3nt: TGCGCCAGCAGTGGCGGGGAGCTGTTTTTT; abundance: many; j_gene: TRBJ2-2; v_gene: TRBV4-1; d_gene: .
CDR3aa: CASSLNSAGTYEQYF; CDR3nt: TGTGCCAGCAGCTTAAACTCGGCAGGTACATACGAGCAGTACTTC; abundance: .; j_gene: TRBJ2-7; v_gene: TRBV7-2; d_gene: .